The 10 T cell receptor beta chains below come from one sample, sequenced in a study of PD-L1 blockade in urothelial cancer. Time point defined: peripheral blood 6 weeks after treatment start. Measured with immunoSEQ multiplex PCR; TCRdb has only the in-frame clones, and not every one. The table lists roughly 100,000 clones, roughly 83% of them singletons. The sequencing here drew on PBMCs, taken around atezolizumab (anti-PD-L1) treatment. The origin of the receptors is a man between 65 and 79 years old with urothelial cancer.

Note on this clone: In the same sample, other DNA sequences code for this CDR3. This chain uses TRBV10-3 with TRBJ1-1; D is possibly TRBD1 (5 bases). V gave up 0 bases and J gave up 1 base, with 12 bases separating them. Looked up from germline, CDR1 is ENHRY and CDR2 is SYGVKD. The CDR3 sequence is 16 residues long. CDR3 protein: CAISESGGRPNTEAFF. The DNA of the CDR3 is TGTGCCATCAGTGAGTCGGGGGGACGCCCGAACACTGAAGCTTTCTTT.

In its sample, this clone was seen once. The rearrangement links TRBV5-1 to TRBJ2-7; TRBD1 might be the D (6 bases). The germline V and J ends were trimmed by 0 bases and 4 bases, with 14 bases remaining between them. Per germline, CDR1 SGHRS and CDR2 YFSETQ. CDR3 length: 15 residues. The CDR3 nucleotides are TGCGCCAGCAGCTTGGGGGTTCAGGACAGTTACGAGCAGTACTTC. It encodes CASSLGVQDSYEQYF. The entire variable domain, with the rest obtained from reference TRBV5-1 and TRBJ2-7, is as follows: KAGVTQTPRYLIKTRGQQVTLSCSPISGHRSVSWYQQTPGQGLQFLFEYFSETQRNKGNFPGRFSGRQFSNSRSEMNVSTLELGDSALYLCASSLGVQDSYEQYFGPGTRLTVT.

This chain links TRBV2 with TRBJ1-1; 7 bases match TRBD1. V shed 6 bases, J shed 0 bases, and the junction held 7 bases outside the gene matches. CDR3 length: 15 amino acids. Per the germline V gene, CDR1 is SNHLY and CDR2 is FYNNEI. The CDR3 region has the DNA TGTGCCAGCAGGGCATTGGGACAGCTGAACACTGAAGCTTTCTTT. Residues: CASRALGQLNTEAFF. The variable domain in full, with the rest retrieved from reference TRBV2 and TRBJ1-1, is EPEVTQTPSHQVTQMGQEVILRCVPISNHLYFYWYRQILGQKVEFLVSFYNNEISEKSEIFDDQFSVERPDGSNFTLKIRSTKLEDSAMYFCASRALGQLNTEAFFGQGTRLTVV.

The V call is TRBV6-1, the J call TRBJ1-1; the D gene is possibly TRBD1 (6 bases). Per the germline V gene, CDR1 is MNHNS and CDR2 is SASEGT. Trimming shortened V by 8 bases and J by 1 base, and 8 bases separated the two germline ends. The CDR3 runs 12 residues. The CDR3 nucleotides are TGTGCCAGCCAACAGGGGAACACTGAAGCTTTCTTT. Residues: CASQQGNTEAFF.

This chain connects TRBV4-1 to TRBJ1-1, with 7 bases matching TRBD1. In germline, CDR1 is MGHRA, CDR2 YSYEKL. This CDR3 contains 18 residues. V dropped 4 bases and J dropped 3; count of bases not matched to a gene: 17. The chain's CDR3 is CASSRSAGTELADTEAFF. The CDR3 nucleotides are TGCGCCAGCAGCCGATCAGCCGGGACAGAGTTAGCTGACACTGAAGCTTTCTTT.

The rearrangement joins TRBV2 to TRBJ2-5, with a weak D call TRBD1 (5 bases). This CDR3 has 13 amino acids. Germline CDR1 and CDR2: SNHLY and FYNNEI. V lost 8 bases and J 2 bases, leaving 12 bases between the germline ends. CDR3 DNA: TGTGCCAGCTCCCAGGGTAGACAAGAGACCCAGTACTTC. Its translation: CASSQGRQETQYF.

The gene calls are TRBV5-4 and TRBJ2-7; 11 nucleotides agree with TRBD1. The CDR3 consists of 14 residues. Germline V gene data show CDR1 as SGHNT and CDR2 as YYREEE (reference sequence). The V gene end was trimmed by 4 bases and the J gene end by 5 bases; junction bases not matched to a gene: 5. CDR3 protein: CASSPWDRGDEQYF. CDR3 nucleotides: TGTGCCAGCAGCCCCTGGGACAGGGGGGACGAGCAGTACTTC.

The V call is TRBV4-2, the J call TRBJ2-3; D might be TRBD2 (6 bases). Germline loops: CDR1 LGHNA, CDR2 YNFKEQ. Trimming cost V 0 bases and J 1 base, with 11 bases left between them. The CDR3 has 16 amino acids. The CDR3 spells CASSQDGQRGTDTQYF. The CDR3 DNA reads TGTGCCAGCAGCCAAGATGGCCAGCGGGGCACAGATACGCAGTATTTT.

The chain employs TRBV4-2 and TRBJ1-3, with 8 bases identical to TRBD1. Trimming took 4 bases from V and 0 from J; bases not matched to a gene: 5. Germline loops: CDR1 LGHNA, CDR2 YNFKEQ. The CDR3 runs 16 residues. The CDR3 is CASSPPGQVSGNTIYF. DNA of the CDR3: TGTGCCAGCAGCCCACCGGGACAGGTCTCTGGAAACACCATATATTTT.

This clone is a singleton in its sample. At one end the junction does not follow the germline gene, possibly because of a read error. The chain combines TRBV6-5 with TRBJ2-7; no definite D call. The CDR3 contains 15 residues. Germline V gene data show CDR1 as MNHEY and CDR2 as SVGAGI. The CDR3 region has the DNA TGTGCCAGCAGTTACTCGAGTCAGAGACTCTACCAGCAGTACTTC. Its translation is CASSYSSQRLYQQYF.